These 27 T cell receptor beta chains originate from one sample sequenced in a study of cytomegalovirus exposure and HLA in healthy donors. TCRdb's copy holds only in-frame clones and misses some; the assay was immunoSEQ multiplex PCR. The sample carries about 360,000 clones, approximately 90% recorded once. Input material: PBMCs. The receptor source for this set is a woman aged 18-29 years in good health and CMV-seronegative.

Points on this clone: Compared with germline, one end of the junction differs, possibly owing to a read error. This chain joins TRBV6-4 and TRBJ2-3; the D is unclear. The CDR3 covers 13 residues. The germline gives CDR1 MRHNA, CDR2 SNTAGT. As DNA, the CDR3 is TGTGCCAGCAGCCCCGTTAGCACCGATACGCAGTATTTT. Protein sequence: CASSPVSTDTQYF.

V is TRBV7-9 and J is TRBJ1-4; D call uncertain. The CDR3 runs to 14 residues. CDR1 SEHNR and CDR2 FQNEAQ come from the germline V gene (reference sequence). V lost 1 base and J lost 0, with 3 bases in between. CDR3 amino acids: CASSLEPTNEKLFF. DNA for the CDR3: TGTGCCAGCAGCTTAGAGCCAACTAATGAAAAACTGTTTTTT.

This chain uses TRBV6-6 with TRBJ2-3, with TRBD1 matching over 7 bases. The trim removed 8 bases at V and 3 bases at J, leaving 5 bases unmatched. The germline V gene has CDR1 MNHNY and CDR2 SVGAGI (reference sequence). There are 13 residues in the CDR3. The CDR3 spells CASHVRGTDTQYF. The CDR3 region has the DNA TGTGCCAGCCACGTCAGGGGGACAGATACGCAGTATTTT.

The sample holds a few counts of this clone. The V gene is TRBV27, the J gene TRBJ2-7, with a weak D call TRBD1 (5 bases). This CDR3 contains 13 residues. Per the germline V gene, CDR1 is MNHEY and CDR2 is SMNVEV (reference sequence). Trimming pared 2 bases from V and 5 bases from J, leaving 10 bases between. The CDR3 DNA reads TGTGCCAGCAGTTTAGGCAGGGTCCACGAGCAGTACTTC. Translated: CASSLGRVHEQYF.

This clone was seen only once. The chain links TRBV5-6 to TRBJ2-2; TRBD2 matches 7 bases. Germline values: CDR1 SGHDT, CDR2 YYEEEE. The CDR3 extends over 13 amino acids. With V trimmed by 4 bases and J by 6 bases, 3 bases remained unmatched. As DNA, the CDR3 is TGTGCCAGCAGCCTCACTAGCGCCGGGGAGCTGTTTTTT. Encoded protein: CASSLTSAGELFF. The full variable domain, completed using reference TRBV5-6 and TRBJ2-2, is DAGVTQSPTHLIKTRGQQVTLRCSPKSGHDTVSWYQQALGQGPQFIFQYYEEEERQRGNFPDRFSGHQFPNYSSELNVNALLLGDSALYLCASSLTSAGELFFGEGSRLTVL.

The CDR3 sequence: CASGSPAGGERTDTQYF. The CDR3, as DNA: TGTGCCAGCGGATCACCCGCGGGGGGCGAGAGGACAGATACGCAGTATTTT. The rearrangement joins TRBV2 to TRBJ2-3, with TRBD2 matching 8 bases. The CDR3 is 17 residues long. Looked up from germline, CDR1 is SNHLY and CDR2 is FYNNEI. V lost 8 bases and J lost 3; bases outside the gene matches: 16.

This clone has a single count. The chain couples TRBV28 to TRBJ2-5; weak D call: TRBD1 (5 bases). Germline V gives CDR1 MDHEN, CDR2 SYDVKM. The CDR3 has 14 amino acids. V was clipped by 6 bases and J by 7 bases, with 18 bases between them. The CDR3 nucleotides are TGTGCCAGCAGACCACAGGCGATGGTATCGACCCAGTACTTC. Residues: CASRPQAMVSTQYF.

The chain couples TRBV4-1 to TRBJ1-1; D gene ambiguous. Germline loops: CDR1 MGHRA, CDR2 YSYEKL. This CDR3 region has 16 residues. V lost 1 base and J lost 1, with 13 bases in between. CDR3 sequence reads: CASSQGVPPENTEAFF. In nucleotides, the CDR3 is TGCGCCAGCAGCCAAGGAGTACCCCCCGAGAACACTGAAGCTTTCTTT.

This clone appeared once. V and J are TRBV7-2 and TRBJ2-7; possibly TRBD1 for D (5 bases). The CDR3 length is 14 residues. The ends were cut back, 0 bases at V and 4 bases at J, with 10 bases in the middle. The germline CDR1 and CDR2 sequences are SGHTA and FQGNSA. CDR3 DNA: TGTGCCAGCAGCTTAGCGGGCAGGGCTTACGAGCAGTACTTC. Translation gives CASSLAGRAYEQYF.

CDR3 protein: CASSARGNTGELFF. The CDR3 DNA reads TGTGCCAGCAGCGCGCGGGGGAACACCGGGGAGCTGTTTTTT. The gene calls are TRBV9 and TRBJ2-2; the D gene is possibly TRBD2 (6 bases). Trimming removed 3 bases at V and 1 base at J, with 7 bases between. The CDR3 has 14 residues. Germline V lookup: CDR1 SGDLS, CDR2 YYNGEE.

The chain links TRBV4-2 to TRBJ2-3, with D possibly TRBD2 on 5 matching bases. Trimming removed 1 base from V and 5 bases from J, with 10 bases in between. The CDR3 has 14 amino acids. Germline V CDR1 and CDR2: LGHNA, YNFKEQ. In DNA form, the CDR3 reads TGTGCCAGCAGCCAAGGGCTAGCTAGAGATACGCAGTATTTT. As protein: CASSQGLARDTQYF.

V is TRBV28 and J is TRBJ1-6; D call uncertain. The CDR3 runs 17 residues. The V gene lost 1 base and the J gene lost 5 bases, with 15 bases spanning the gap. CDR1 is MDHEN and CDR2 is SYDVKM in the germline V gene. As DNA, the CDR3 is TGTGCCAGCAGTTTATTGACGGGAGGGTTCCATAATTCACCCCTCCACTTT. Translating gives CASSLLTGGFHNSPLHF.

CDR3 sequence reads: CASSPGQGRDTQYF. The CDR3 nucleotides are TGTGCCAGCAGCCCGGGCCAGGGTCGGGATACGCAGTATTTT. J is TRBJ2-3 and V is TRBV11-2; a weak D match, TRBD1 (5 bases). The CDR3 extends over 14 amino acids. Germline V CDR1 and CDR2: SGHAT, FQNNGV. The V end lost 5 bases, the J end lost 6 bases, and 15 bases lay between the germline ends.

The J gene is TRBJ1-2, the V gene TRBV19, with 8 nucleotides matching TRBD1. The CDR3 sequence is 15 residues long. In germline, CDR1 is LNHDA, CDR2 SQIVND (reference sequence). The V segment lost 6 bases and the J segment 8 bases; nucleotides outside the gene matches: 14. The CDR3 DNA reads as TGTGCCAGTAGCGGGACAGGACAGGGTTGGGGAGGCTACACCTTC. Amino acids: CASSGTGQGWGGYTF.

This rearrangement joins TRBV28 to TRBJ2-1, with 8 bases lining up with TRBD1. Germline CDR1 MDHEN, CDR2 SYDVKM. The trim removed 8 bases at V and 9 bases at J, leaving 18 bases unmatched. This CDR3 spans 16 amino acids. DNA for the CDR3: TGTGCCAGCCATACTGACAGGGGTCGATTCGGCGGTGAGCAGTTCTTC. This gives the protein CASHTDRGRFGGEQFF.

The chain joins TRBV9 to TRBJ2-2, with unresolved D. The V end was cut by 0 bases, the J end by 0 bases, with 9 bases between. This CDR3 has 16 residues. Germline CDR1 reads SGDLS; CDR2 reads YYNGEE. CDR3 bases: TGTGCCAGCAGCGTAGACAGTAGAGCGAACACCGGGGAGCTGTTTTTT. The encoded protein is CASSVDSRANTGELFF.

The chain is built from TRBV6-1 and TRBJ1-1; possibly TRBD1 for D (5 bases). The CDR3 is 15 residues long. The germline CDR1 and CDR2 sequences are MNHNS and SASEGT. The V and J ends lost 4 bases and 1 base respectively, with 13 bases between them. As DNA, the CDR3 is TGTGCCAGCAGTGTTCAGGGTCAGGAGAACACTGAAGCTTTCTTT. Protein: CASSVQGQENTEAFF.

This clone was picked up a small number of times. This rearrangement joins TRBV28 to TRBJ1-2; 7 nucleotides align to TRBD1. This CDR3 contains 14 residues. Germline V gene lookup returns CDR1 MDHEN and CDR2 SYDVKM. The junction had 6 bases not matched to a gene; V was cut back by 6 bases and J by 2 bases. This CDR3 is CASRTTGANYGYTF. The CDR3, as DNA: TGTGCCAGCAGGACTACAGGGGCGAACTATGGCTACACCTTC.

The V gene is TRBV27, the J gene TRBJ2-1, with 11 bases that match TRBD2. J lost 1 base, V lost 2 bases, and 7 bases had no gene match. The CDR3 sequence is 18 residues long. The germline CDR1 and CDR2 sequences are MNHEY and SMNVEV (reference sequence). The chain's CDR3 is CASSLRLAGGGSYNEQFF. The CDR3 DNA reads as TGTGCCAGCAGTTTAAGGCTAGCGGGGGGAGGTTCCTACAATGAGCAGTTCTTC.

The chain joins TRBV28 to TRBJ2-2; TRBD1 matches at 7 bases. Unmatched junction bases numbered 17, after V lost 3 bases and J lost 7 bases. This CDR3 region has 18 residues. CDR1 and CDR2 from the germline V gene are MDHEN and SYDVKM. This CDR3 reads CASSLFGKGAKSGGELFF. DNA for the CDR3: TGTGCCAGCAGTTTGTTCGGAAAGGGGGCGAAGAGTGGCGGGGAGCTGTTTTTT.

V usage is TRBV4-2 and J usage is TRBJ1-1; no definite D call. CDR3 length equals 14 residues. The germline gives CDR1 LGHNA, CDR2 YNFKEQ. V lost 1 base and J lost 0, with 6 bases in between. DNA of the CDR3: TGTGCCAGCAGCCAAGTTCTACTGAACACTGAAGCTTTCTTT. It is translated as CASSQVLLNTEAFF.

The V call is TRBV11-2, the J call TRBJ2-7; D call uncertain. The V end lost 5 bases, the J end lost 2 bases, and 13 bases lay between the germline ends. CDR1 is SGHAT and CDR2 is FQNNGV in the germline V gene. This CDR3 is 14 amino acids long. In nucleotides, the CDR3 is TGTGCCAGCAGCCTTGAGAGGTATCCCTACGAGCAGTACTTC. Translated: CASSLERYPYEQYF.

V and J are TRBV18 and TRBJ2-3; weak D call: TRBD2 (5 bases). V was clipped by 1 base and J by 2 bases, with 10 bases between them. Germline V lookup: CDR1 KGHSH, CDR2 LQKENI. The CDR3 contains 15 residues. In nucleotides, the CDR3 is TGTGCCAGCTCACCACGGGCGGGTGACACAGATACGCAGTATTTT. This sequence encodes CASSPRAGDTDTQYF. Full variable domain (missing parts from reference TRBV18 and TRBJ2-3): NAGVMQNPRHLVRRRGQEARLRCSPMKGHSHVYWYRQLPEEGLKFMVYLQKENIIDESGMPKERFSAEFPKEGPSILRIQQVVRGDSAAYFCASSPRAGDTDTQYFGPGTRLTVL.

V and J are TRBV1 and TRBJ2-2; TRBD2 was called by the table and not checked on the DNA. TRBV1 is a listed pseudogene. The CDR3 runs 16 residues. The CDR3 is CTSSQGLDLNTGELFF. CDR3 DNA sequence: TGCACCAGCAGCCAAGGGCTAGACTTGAACACCGGGGAGCTGTTTTTT.

J is TRBJ1-2 and V is TRBV6-1, with 7 bases fitting TRBD1. Germline CDR1 reads MNHNS; CDR2 reads SASEGT. The ends lost 2 bases at V and 6 bases at J; junction bases unmatched: 12. The CDR3 runs to 16 residues. As DNA, the CDR3 is TGTGCCAGCAGTGAACCATACGACAGGGAGGTAGATGGCTACACCTTC. This translates into CASSEPYDREVDGYTF.

This clone was seen at least ten times. This chain connects TRBV5-4 to TRBJ1-1, with D maybe TRBD1 (5 bases). The germline V and J ends were trimmed by 0 bases and 3 bases, with 9 bases remaining between them. The germline CDR1 and CDR2 sequences are SGHNT and YYREEE (reference sequence). The CDR3 is 14 amino acids. The CDR3 DNA is TGTGCCAGCAGCTTGGAAGGGGCTGACACTGAAGCTTTCTTT. This sequence encodes CASSLEGADTEAFF.

This sequence joins TRBV28 and TRBJ1-2, with D maybe TRBD1 (6 bases). Trimming cost V 2 bases and J 4 bases, with 11 bases left between them. The germline CDR1 and CDR2 sequences are MDHEN and SYDVKM. The CDR3 is 14 residues long. The CDR3 here is CASSLRGTGYGYTF. CDR3 nucleotides: TGTGCCAGCAGTTTAAGGGGGACCGGCTATGGCTACACCTTC.